The rows below give T cell receptor beta chains drawn from one sample of a study of blood T cell repertoires in COVID-19. Sequencing was performed with immunoSEQ multiplex PCR; in TCRdb, only in-frame clones are kept and a portion is missing. The table has approximately 140,000 clones, around 81% seen once. The sequenced sample consisted of peripheral blood. Source of these receptors: a human donor with acute or convalescent COVID-19. The donor label of this sample is uncertain. The CDR3 runs from the conserved cysteine through the conserved F or W.

CDR3aa	v_gene	j_gene
CASSQDTVSGANVLTF	TRBV3-1/TRBV3-2	TRBJ2-6
CASSDPLAGGILAKNIQYF	TRBV6-1	TRBJ2-4
CASSLVRDNQPQHF	TRBV7-2	TRBJ1-5
CASSLGQPEAFF	TRBV7-9	TRBJ1-1
CAWSVLTGYGYTF	TRBV30	TRBJ1-2
CASSLVPEETQYF	TRBV7-6	TRBJ2-5
CASGGGGQSPLHF	TRBV5-4	TRBJ1-6
CASSQVAEPRGYTF	TRBV4-2	TRBJ1-2
CASSLPGSGNTIYF	TRBV11-3	TRBJ1-3
CASSIRGDLYGYTF	TRBV3-1/TRBV3-2	TRBJ1-2
CASSFGDRDPYEQYF	TRBV5-1	TRBJ2-7
CASLQGRLNTEAFF	TRBV2	TRBJ1-1
CASSPGRAGSYEQYF	TRBV18	TRBJ2-7
CASNVQGDTEAFF	TRBV6-5	TRBJ1-1
CASSAGTATFQYF	TRBV9	TRBJ2-4
CASRVTGIGETQYF	TRBV2	TRBJ2-5